The T cell receptor beta chain under discussion was sequenced for a study of control samples from healthy donors and cancer patients (dated by TCRdb to 2020 to 2021). Note on this clone: The antigen it binds to is not known. Nothing much larger sits one base from this clone, and base qualities are not available.

The library was built by means of the immunoSEQ multiplex PCR assay. Not all clones reach the TCRdb copy of this immuneACCESS table, which keeps in-frame sequences only. Checked studies attribute under half of the gap to unresolved V genes and leave the rest unexplained. Within this sample are about 75,000 clones, with approximately 94% of them counted one time only. The ten largest account for 6.2% of the sample. The CDR3 covers 15 residues, taking in both the cysteine and the phenylalanine. Of the read, only the CDR3 DNA is kept; its 45 bases are in frame from base 1. The germline V gene sets CDR1 to SQVTM and CDR2 to ANQGSEA. V ends up 7 bases short and J 5 bases short, with an unmatched junction base count of 8.

The specimen was blood. This TCR was sampled from a woman aged 40 to 50 in good health. In this chain, TRBV29-1 is recombined with TRBJ2-1, with 13 bases matching TRBD2. In nucleotides, the sequence is TGCAGCGCAACCCGGACTAGCGGGAGTCACAATGAGCAGTTCTTC. Translated, this gives CSATRTSGSHNEQFF.